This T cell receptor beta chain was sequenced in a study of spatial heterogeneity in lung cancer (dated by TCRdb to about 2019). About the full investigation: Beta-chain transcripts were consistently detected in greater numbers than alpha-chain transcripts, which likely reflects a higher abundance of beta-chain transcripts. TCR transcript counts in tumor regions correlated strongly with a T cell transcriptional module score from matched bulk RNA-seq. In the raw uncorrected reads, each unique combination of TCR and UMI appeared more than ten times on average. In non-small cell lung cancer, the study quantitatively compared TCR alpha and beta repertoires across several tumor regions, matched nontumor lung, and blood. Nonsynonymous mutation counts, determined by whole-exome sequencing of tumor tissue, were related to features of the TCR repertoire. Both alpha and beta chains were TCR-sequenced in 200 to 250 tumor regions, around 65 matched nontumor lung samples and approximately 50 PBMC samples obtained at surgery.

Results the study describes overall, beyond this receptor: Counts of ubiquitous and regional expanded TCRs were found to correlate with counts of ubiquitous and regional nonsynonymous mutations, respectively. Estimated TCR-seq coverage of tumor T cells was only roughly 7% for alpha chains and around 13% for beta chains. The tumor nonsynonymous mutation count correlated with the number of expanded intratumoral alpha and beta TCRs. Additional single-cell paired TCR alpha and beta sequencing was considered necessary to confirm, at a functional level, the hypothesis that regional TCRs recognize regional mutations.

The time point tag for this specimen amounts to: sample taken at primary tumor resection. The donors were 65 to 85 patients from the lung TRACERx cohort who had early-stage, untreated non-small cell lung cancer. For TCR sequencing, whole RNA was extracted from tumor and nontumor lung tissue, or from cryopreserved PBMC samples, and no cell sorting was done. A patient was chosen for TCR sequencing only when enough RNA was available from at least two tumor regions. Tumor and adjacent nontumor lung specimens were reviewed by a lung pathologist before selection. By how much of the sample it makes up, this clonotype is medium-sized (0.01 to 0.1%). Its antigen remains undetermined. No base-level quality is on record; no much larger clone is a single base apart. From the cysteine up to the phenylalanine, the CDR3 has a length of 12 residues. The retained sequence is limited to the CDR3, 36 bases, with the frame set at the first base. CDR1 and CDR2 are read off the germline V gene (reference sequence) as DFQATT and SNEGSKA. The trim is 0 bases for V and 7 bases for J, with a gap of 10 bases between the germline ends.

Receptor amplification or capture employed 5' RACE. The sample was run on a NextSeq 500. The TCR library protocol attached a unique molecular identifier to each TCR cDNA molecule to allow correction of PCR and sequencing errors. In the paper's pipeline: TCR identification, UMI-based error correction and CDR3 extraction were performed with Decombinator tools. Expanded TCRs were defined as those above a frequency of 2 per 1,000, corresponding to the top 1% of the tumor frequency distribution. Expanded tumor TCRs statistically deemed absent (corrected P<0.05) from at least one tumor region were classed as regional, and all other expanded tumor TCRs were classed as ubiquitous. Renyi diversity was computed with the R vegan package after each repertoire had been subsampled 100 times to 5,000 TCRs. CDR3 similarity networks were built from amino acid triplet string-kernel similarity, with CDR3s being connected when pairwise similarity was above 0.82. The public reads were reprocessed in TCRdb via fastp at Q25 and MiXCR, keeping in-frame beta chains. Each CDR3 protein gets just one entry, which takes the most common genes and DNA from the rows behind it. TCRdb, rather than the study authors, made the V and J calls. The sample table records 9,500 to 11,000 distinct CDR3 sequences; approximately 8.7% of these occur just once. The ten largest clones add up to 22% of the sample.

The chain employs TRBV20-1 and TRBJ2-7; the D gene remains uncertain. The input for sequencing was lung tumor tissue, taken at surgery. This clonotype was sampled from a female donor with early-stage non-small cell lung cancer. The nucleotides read TGCAGTGCTAGAGATATCCAGCCGGAGCAGTACTTC. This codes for CSARDIQPEQYF.